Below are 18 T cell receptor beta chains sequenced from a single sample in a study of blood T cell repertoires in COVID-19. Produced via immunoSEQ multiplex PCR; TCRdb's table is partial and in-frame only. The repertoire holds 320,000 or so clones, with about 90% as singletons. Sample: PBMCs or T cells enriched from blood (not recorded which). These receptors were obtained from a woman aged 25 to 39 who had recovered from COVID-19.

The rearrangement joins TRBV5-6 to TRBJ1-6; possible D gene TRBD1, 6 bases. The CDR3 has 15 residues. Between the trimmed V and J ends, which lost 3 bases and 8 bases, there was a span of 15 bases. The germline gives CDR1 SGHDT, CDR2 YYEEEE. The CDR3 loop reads CASSSTQGRDSPLHF. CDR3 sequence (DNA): TGTGCCAGCAGCTCCACACAGGGTCGGGATTCACCCCTCCACTTT. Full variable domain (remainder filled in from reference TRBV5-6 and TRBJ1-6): DAGVTQSPTHLIKTRGQQVTLRCSPKSGHDTVSWYQQALGQGPQFIFQYYEEEERQRGNFPDRFSGHQFPNYSSELNVNALLLGDSALYLCASSSTQGRDSPLHFGNGTRLTVT.

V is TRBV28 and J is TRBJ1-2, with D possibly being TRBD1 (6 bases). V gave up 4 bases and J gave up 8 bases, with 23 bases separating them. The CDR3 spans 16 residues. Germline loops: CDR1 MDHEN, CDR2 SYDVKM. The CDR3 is CASSYLWVGGAGGYTF. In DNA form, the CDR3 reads TGTGCCAGCAGTTATCTTTGGGTTGGGGGCGCAGGGGGCTACACCTTC.

CDR3 amino acids: CASSSDRTVQETQYF. The CDR3 DNA is TGTGCCAGCAGTTCAGACCGGACAGTCCAAGAGACCCAGTACTTC. This chain joins TRBV28 and TRBJ2-5; possibly TRBD1 for D (6 bases). Germline V gives CDR1 MDHEN, CDR2 SYDVKM. This CDR3 has 15 residues. Between the trimmed V and J ends, which lost 4 bases and 1 base, there was a span of 13 bases.

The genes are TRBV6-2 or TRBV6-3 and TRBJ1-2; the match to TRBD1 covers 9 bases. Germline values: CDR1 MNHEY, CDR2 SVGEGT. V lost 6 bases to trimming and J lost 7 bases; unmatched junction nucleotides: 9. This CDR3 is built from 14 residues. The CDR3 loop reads CASSFSTGGSGYTF. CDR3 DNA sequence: TGTGCCAGCAGCTTCTCAACAGGGGGCTCTGGCTACACCTTC.

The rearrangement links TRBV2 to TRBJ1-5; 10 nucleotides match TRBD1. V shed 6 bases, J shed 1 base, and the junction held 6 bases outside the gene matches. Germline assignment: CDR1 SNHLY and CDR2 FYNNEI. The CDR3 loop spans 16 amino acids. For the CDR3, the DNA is TGTGCCAGCAGCAGACAGGGGGCGCGAAGCAATCAGCCCCAGCATTTT. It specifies CASSRQGARSNQPQHF.

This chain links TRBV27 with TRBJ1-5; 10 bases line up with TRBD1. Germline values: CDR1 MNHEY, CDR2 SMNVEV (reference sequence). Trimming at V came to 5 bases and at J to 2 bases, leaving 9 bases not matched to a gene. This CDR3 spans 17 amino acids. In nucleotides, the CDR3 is TGTGCCAGCAGTATTTCCCCGACAGGGGGCGGCAATCAGCCCCAGCATTTT. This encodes CASSISPTGGGNQPQHF.

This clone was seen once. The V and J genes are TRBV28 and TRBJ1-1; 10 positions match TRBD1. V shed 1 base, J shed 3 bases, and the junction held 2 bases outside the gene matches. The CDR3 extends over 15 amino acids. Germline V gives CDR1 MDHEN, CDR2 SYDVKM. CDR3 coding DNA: TGTGCCAGCAGTTTATCGGGACAGGGGTACACTGAAGCTTTCTTT. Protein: CASSLSGQGYTEAFF.

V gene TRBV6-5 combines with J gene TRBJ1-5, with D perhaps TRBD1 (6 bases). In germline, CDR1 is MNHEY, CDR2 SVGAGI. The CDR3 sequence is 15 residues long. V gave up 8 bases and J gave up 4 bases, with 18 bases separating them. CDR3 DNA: TGTGCCAGCTTAACAATACACAGGGATAATCAGCCCCAGCATTTT. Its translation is CASLTIHRDNQPQHF.

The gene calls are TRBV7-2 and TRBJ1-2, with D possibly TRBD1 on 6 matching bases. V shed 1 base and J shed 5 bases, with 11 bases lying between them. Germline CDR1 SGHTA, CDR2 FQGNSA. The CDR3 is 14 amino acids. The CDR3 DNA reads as TGTGCCAGCAGCTTAGTAGGGACAAAGTATGGCTACACCTTC. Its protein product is CASSLVGTKYGYTF.

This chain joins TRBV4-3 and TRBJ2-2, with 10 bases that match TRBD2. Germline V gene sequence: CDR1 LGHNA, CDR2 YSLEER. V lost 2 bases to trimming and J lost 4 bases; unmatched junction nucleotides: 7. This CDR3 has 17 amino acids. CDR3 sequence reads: CASSQSLAGEGTGELFF. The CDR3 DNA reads TGCGCCAGCAGCCAAAGCCTAGCGGGGGAGGGCACCGGGGAGCTGTTTTTT.

CDR3 sequence reads: CASSLEQGSSYEQYF. CDR3 DNA sequence: TGTGCCAGCAGCTTGGAACAGGGGAGCTCCTACGAGCAGTACTTC. The V call is TRBV5-4, the J call TRBJ2-7, with 7 nucleotides matching TRBD1. After removal of 0 bases from V and 0 bases from J, the junction contained 3 bases not matched to a gene. This CDR3 is 15 amino acids long. Germline CDR1 SGHNT, CDR2 YYREEE (reference sequence).

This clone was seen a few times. The CDR3 DNA is TGTGCCAGCAGCTTAGTAGCGGGGGGGCTGACAGATACGCAGTATTTT. Protein product: CASSLVAGGLTDTQYF. The chain employs TRBV5-4 and TRBJ2-3; the match to TRBD2 covers 11 bases. V lost 2 bases and J lost 3; bases outside the gene matches: 5. In germline, CDR1 is SGHNT, CDR2 YYREEE (reference sequence). This CDR3 is built from 16 residues.

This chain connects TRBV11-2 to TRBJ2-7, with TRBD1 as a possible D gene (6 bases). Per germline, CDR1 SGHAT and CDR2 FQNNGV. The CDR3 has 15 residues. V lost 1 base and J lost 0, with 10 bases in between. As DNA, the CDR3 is TGTGCCAGCAGCTTAGGACAGGAATACTCCTACGAGCAGTACTTC. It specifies CASSLGQEYSYEQYF.

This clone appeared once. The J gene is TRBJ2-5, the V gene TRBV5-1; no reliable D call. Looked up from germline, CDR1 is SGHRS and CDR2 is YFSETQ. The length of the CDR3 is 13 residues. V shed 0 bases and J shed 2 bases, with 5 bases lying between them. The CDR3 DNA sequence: TGCGCCAGCAGCTTGGACTATCAAGAGACCCAGTACTTC. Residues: CASSLDYQETQYF.

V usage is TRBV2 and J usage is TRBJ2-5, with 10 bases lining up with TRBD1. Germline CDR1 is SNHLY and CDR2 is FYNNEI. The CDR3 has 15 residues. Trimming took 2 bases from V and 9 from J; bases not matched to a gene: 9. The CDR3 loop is CASSELRQGAESQYF. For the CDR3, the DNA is TGTGCCAGCAGTGAACTAAGACAGGGGGCTGAGTCCCAGTACTTC.

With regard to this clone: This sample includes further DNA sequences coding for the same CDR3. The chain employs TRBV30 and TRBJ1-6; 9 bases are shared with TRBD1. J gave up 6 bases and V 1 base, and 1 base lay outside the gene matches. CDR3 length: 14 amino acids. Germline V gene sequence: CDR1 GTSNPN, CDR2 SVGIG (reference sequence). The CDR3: CAWSGGQGNSPLHF. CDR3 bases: TGTGCCTGGAGTGGGGGACAGGGTAATTCACCCCTCCACTTT.

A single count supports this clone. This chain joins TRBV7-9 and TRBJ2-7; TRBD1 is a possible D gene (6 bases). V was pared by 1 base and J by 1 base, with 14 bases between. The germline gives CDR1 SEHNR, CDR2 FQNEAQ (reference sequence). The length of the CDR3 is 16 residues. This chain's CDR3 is CASSLGSGHNSYEQYF. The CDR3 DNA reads TGTGCCAGCAGCTTAGGCTCGGGACACAATTCCTACGAGCAGTACTTC.

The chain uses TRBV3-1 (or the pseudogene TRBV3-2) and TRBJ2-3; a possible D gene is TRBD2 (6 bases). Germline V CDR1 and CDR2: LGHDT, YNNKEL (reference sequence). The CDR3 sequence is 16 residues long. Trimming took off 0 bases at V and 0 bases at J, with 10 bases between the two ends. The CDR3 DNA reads TGTGCCAGCAGCCAAGAGATGCGGGGCAGCACAGATACGCAGTATTTT. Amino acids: CASSQEMRGSTDTQYF.